The 21 T cell receptor beta chains in this list originate from one sample, sequenced in a study of T-cell memory formation after mild COVID-19. One entry per CDR3 protein, called by TCRdb with MiXCR from the 5' RACE reads. The repertoire consists of fewer than 400,000 distinct CDR3 sequences, with roughly 15% occurring once and the leading ten covering about a fifth. The sample was PBMCs or a T cell subset sorted from them (not recorded which). Every receptor here comes from a man younger than 35 who had mild COVID-19 (a few samples of this study predate the infection). Cell type and time point are not known.

The chain recombines TRBV10-1 with TRBJ2-2; 9 bases line up with TRBD2. CDR1 and CDR2 from the germline V gene are WNHNN and SYGVQD (reference sequence). This CDR3 region has 18 residues. V shed 1 base, J shed 0 bases, and the junction held 6 bases outside the gene matches. CDR3 bases: TGCGCCAGCAGTGAGTTGGTAGCGGGGGACACGAACACCGGGGAGCTGTTTTTT. Translation gives CASSELVAGDTNTGELFF.

The rearrangement links TRBV10-3 to TRBJ1-5, with 10 positions matching TRBD1. The germline V gene has CDR1 ENHRY and CDR2 SYGVKD. Trimming cost V 6 bases and J 5 bases; bases outside gene matches: 4. This CDR3 has 14 residues. CDR3 in DNA: TGTGCCATCAGGGGACAGGGGCCCTATCAGCCCCAGCATTTT. Protein product: CAIRGQGPYQPQHF.

In its sample, this clonotype was seen a few times. The chain's CDR3 is CASSQGSGYQPQHF. CDR3 DNA sequence: TGTGCCAGCAGCCAGGGGAGCGGATATCAGCCCCAGCATTTT. V usage is TRBV7-2 and J usage is TRBJ1-5, with a tentative D call TRBD1 (6 bases). The CDR3 has 14 amino acids. Germline lookup yields CDR1 SGHTA and CDR2 FQGNSA. V gave up 5 bases and J gave up 5 bases, with 13 bases separating them.

The chain uses TRBV10-3 and TRBJ1-6; D is unresolved. Trimming took 5 bases from V and 0 from J, leaving 8 bases between them. This CDR3 spans 15 amino acids. Germline V gene lookup returns CDR1 ENHRY and CDR2 SYGVKD. CDR3 nucleotides: TGTGCCATCAGTACCCCTGACTCCTATAATTCACCCCTCCACTTT. This codes for CAISTPDSYNSPLHF.

This clonotype showed up just a few times. This chain links TRBV7-8 with TRBJ1-6, with D possibly TRBD1 on 5 matching bases. The V end was cut by 5 bases, the J end by 18 bases, with 20 bases between. Germline V lookup: CDR1 SGHVS, CDR2 FQNEAQ. This CDR3 spans 13 amino acids. The CDR3, as DNA: TGTGCCAGCAGCGGGACCGGAGGTACGGCCCCCCACTTT. Protein: CASSGTGGTAPHF.

The chain couples TRBV6-2 or TRBV6-3 to TRBJ2-1, with 9 nucleotides matching TRBD1. Germline V CDR1 and CDR2: MNHEY, SVGEGT. CDR3 size: 18 residues. With V trimmed by 6 bases and J by 0 bases, 12 bases remained unmatched. The CDR3 reads CASSSGTGRGSSYNEQFF. The DNA of the CDR3 is TGTGCCAGCAGCTCCGGGACAGGGCGGGGGAGCTCCTACAATGAGCAGTTCTTC.

This clonotype was found a few times. CDR3 sequence reads: CASKGWNTGELFF. The CDR3 DNA reads TGTGCCAGCAAGGGATGGAACACCGGGGAGCTGTTTTTT. The chain joins TRBV6-2 or TRBV6-3 to TRBJ2-2; no clear D. The V end lost 7 bases, the J end lost 1 base, and 7 bases lay between the germline ends. Per the germline V gene, CDR1 is MNHEY and CDR2 is SVGEGT. The CDR3 extends over 13 amino acids.

This clonotype was recorded a few times. The chain recombines TRBV20-1 with TRBJ2-7; D uncertain. This CDR3 contains 13 residues. Germline CDR1 reads DFQATT; CDR2 reads SNEGSKA (reference sequence). The V and J ends lost 6 bases and 5 bases respectively, with 17 bases between them. The DNA for the CDR3 is TGCAGTGCCCGGGCTCCATGGGGAAACGAGCAGTACTTC. This sequence encodes CSARAPWGNEQYF.

This clonotype was observed a few times. The chain couples TRBV5-1 to TRBJ2-7; 9 bases match TRBD1. CDR1 SGHRS and CDR2 YFSETQ come from the germline V gene. The CDR3 has 14 residues. V lost 2 bases to trimming and J lost 5 bases; unmatched junction nucleotides: 5. CDR3 sequence reads: CASSFRQGGDEQYF. CDR3 nucleotides: TGCGCCAGCAGCTTCCGACAGGGGGGAGACGAGCAGTACTTC. The entire variable domain, with the rest obtained from reference TRBV5-1 and TRBJ2-7, is as follows: KAGVTQTPRYLIKTRGQQVTLSCSPISGHRSVSWYQQTPGQGLQFLFEYFSETQRNKGNFPGRFSGRQFSNSRSEMNVSTLELGDSALYLCASSFRQGGDEQYFGPGTRLTVT.

The sample holds a few counts of this clonotype. J is TRBJ2-1 and V is TRBV4-1; TRBD2 agrees at 12 bases. This CDR3 region has 16 residues. Trimming took 3 bases from V and 10 from J; bases not matched to a gene: 10. CDR1 is MGHRA, CDR2 YSYEKL, per germline. The CDR3 loop reads CASSQYPSGGAVEQFF. CDR3 nucleotides: TGCGCCAGCAGCCAGTACCCTAGCGGGGGGGCAGTAGAGCAGTTCTTC.

This chain connects TRBV11-2 to TRBJ2-3, with D perhaps TRBD2 (7 bases). This CDR3 is built from 13 residues. Trimming stripped 4 bases from V and 4 bases from J, with 9 bases between. Germline V lookup: CDR1 SGHAT, CDR2 FQNNGV. Here the CDR3 DNA reads TGTGCCAGCAGCTGGGGGGGCGCAGATACGCAGTATTTT. Its translation is CASSWGGADTQYF. Supplemented by reference TRBV11-2 and TRBJ2-3, the full variable domain reads EAGVAQSPRYKIIEKRQSVAFWCNPISGHATLYWYQQILGQGPKLLIQFQNNGVVDDSQLPKDRFSAERLKGVDSTLKIQPAKLEDSAVYLCASSWGGADTQYFGPGTRLTVL.

V usage is TRBV7-2 and J usage is TRBJ2-7, with 10 bases fitting TRBD2. Looked up from germline, CDR1 is SGHTA and CDR2 is FQGNSA. After removal of 4 bases from V and 7 bases from J, the junction contained 7 bases not matched to a gene. The CDR3 extends over 14 amino acids. The CDR3 DNA sequence: TGTGCCAGCAGCTCAGGTATAGCGGGGGGAGAGCAGTACTTC. This translates into CASSSGIAGGEQYF.

V usage is TRBV27 and J usage is TRBJ2-7; 8 bases match TRBD2. The germline CDR1 and CDR2 sequences are MNHEY and SMNVEV (reference sequence). This CDR3 has 14 amino acids. Trimming at V came to 2 bases and at J to 5 bases, leaving 5 bases not matched to a gene. DNA of the CDR3: TGTGCCAGCAGTTTAGGGGCGGGGGGAAACGAGCAGTACTTC. Translation gives CASSLGAGGNEQYF.

The genes are TRBV7-6 and TRBJ2-3; possibly TRBD1 for D (5 bases). Germline loops: CDR1 SGHVS, CDR2 FNYEAQ. Trimming removed 1 base from V and 0 bases from J, with 8 bases in between. The CDR3 spans 15 residues. DNA of the CDR3: TGTGCCAGCAGCTTAGTAGGGGCTAGCACAGATACGCAGTATTTT. Translating gives CASSLVGASTDTQYF.

This clonotype was found a few times. The V call is TRBV6-2 or TRBV6-3, the J call TRBJ2-3; D gene uncertain. CDR1 is MNHEY and CDR2 is SVGEGT in the germline V gene. This CDR3 spans 14 amino acids. Trimming left V 7 bases short and J 1 base short, with 12 bases between. The chain's CDR3 is CASTSRRGTDTQYF. The CDR3 DNA reads TGTGCCAGCACCTCCAGAAGAGGCACAGATACGCAGTATTTT.

This clonotype was observed a handful of times. The chain combines TRBV19 with TRBJ1-6; D call uncertain. Trimming shortened V by 5 bases and J by 8 bases, and 10 bases separated the two germline ends. Germline V lookup: CDR1 LNHDA, CDR2 SQIVND (reference sequence). This CDR3 contains 13 residues. The CDR3 region is CASSPETYSPLHF. For the CDR3, the DNA is TGTGCCAGTAGTCCGGAGACCTATTCACCCCTCCACTTT.

This chain connects TRBV3-1 to TRBJ1-1, with TRBD1 as a possible D gene (5 bases). Germline lookup yields CDR1 LGHDT and CDR2 YNNKEL (reference sequence). This CDR3 region has 14 residues. The V end lost 4 bases, the J end lost 4 bases, and 13 bases lay between the germline ends. In DNA form, the CDR3 reads TGTGCCAGCAGCCCAGGGTCACTTGGCACTGAAGCTTTCTTT. This codes for CASSPGSLGTEAFF.

This clonotype was observed a few times. The rearrangement links TRBV7-3 to TRBJ2-4; D is uncertain. In germline, CDR1 is SGHTA, CDR2 FQGTGA. This CDR3 has 13 residues. Trimming pared 0 bases from V and 2 bases from J, leaving 2 bases between. The chain's CDR3 is CASSLTSKNIQYF. CDR3 DNA sequence: TGTGCCAGCAGCTTAACATCCAAAAACATTCAGTACTTC. The full variable domain, rest sourced from reference TRBV7-3 and TRBJ2-4, is GAGVSQTPSNKVTEKGKYVELRCDPISGHTALYWYRQSLGQGPEFLIYFQGTGAADDSGLPNDRFFAVRPEGSVSTLKIQRTERGDSAVYLCASSLTSKNIQYFGAGTRLSVL.

This clonotype was seen a few times. V gene TRBV28 combines with J gene TRBJ2-7; 9 bases are shared with TRBD1. The CDR3 spans 15 residues. The germline CDR1 and CDR2 sequences are MDHEN and SYDVKM. With 0 bases clipped from V and 0 bases from J, the junction kept 0 bases outside the gene matches. The CDR3 here is CASSLWDRGSYEQYF. CDR3 DNA sequence: TGTGCCAGCAGTTTATGGGACAGGGGCTCCTACGAGCAGTACTTC.

This clonotype was seen a handful of times. The chain combines TRBV12-3 or TRBV12-4 with TRBJ2-1; D assignment may be TRBD1 or TRBD2 (5 bases each). Trimming stripped 3 bases from V and 0 bases from J, with 9 bases between. CDR3 length: 15 amino acids. The CDR3 coding sequence is TGTGCCAGCAGTTTCGTGGGGGACTCCTACAATGAGCAGTTCTTC. This gives the protein CASSFVGDSYNEQFF.

This clonotype was seen more than once but under ten times. The CDR3 loop is CASSWGGTGTEAFF. In DNA form, the CDR3 reads TGCGCCAGCAGCTGGGGCGGGACTGGCACTGAAGCTTTCTTT. The J gene is TRBJ1-1, the V gene TRBV5-1, with D perhaps TRBD1 (5 bases). This CDR3 comprises 14 residues. CDR1 is SGHRS, CDR2 YFSETQ, per germline. The V end was cut by 3 bases, the J end by 4 bases, with 13 bases between.